These 24 T cell receptor beta chains share one sample of origin, sequenced in a study of CD8+CD57+ T cells in acquired aplastic anemia. Profiles of TCR beta VDJ and CDR3 were generated from a genomic DNA template. TCRdb independently ran MiXCR on the reads; one entry per CDR3 protein. The repertoire includes around 180,000 distinct CDR3 sequences, about 60% of them detected once, and 35% to 50% sits in the top ten. Sequencing was done on a sample of sorted CD4+, CD8+, or CD8+CD57+ T cells (not recorded which) from PBMCs. The receptors derive from a human donor in good health.

The chain has TRBV7-8 and TRBJ1-2, with D perhaps TRBD1 (5 bases). There are 15 residues in the CDR3. CDR1 and CDR2 from the germline V gene are SGHVS and FQNEAQ. The germline V and J ends were trimmed by 4 bases and 4 bases, with 16 bases remaining between them. CDR3 residues: CASSSHPMGLYGYTF. The DNA for the CDR3 is TGTGCCAGCAGCTCCCACCCGATGGGGCTCTATGGCTACACCTTC.

This chain connects TRBV7-9 to TRBJ2-7, with TRBD2 identical over 10 bases. The V gene end was trimmed by 4 bases and the J gene end by 3 bases; junction bases not matched to a gene: 15. The CDR3 consists of 18 residues. The V gene's germline CDR1 is SEHNR and CDR2 FQNEAQ (reference sequence). The CDR3 reads CASSSTAQTSGWIYEQYF. CDR3 bases: TGTGCCAGCAGCTCCACCGCCCAGACTAGCGGGTGGATCTACGAGCAGTACTTC. The whole variable domain, filled in from reference TRBV7-9 and TRBJ2-7, reads DTGVSQNPRHKITKRGQNVTFRCDPISEHNRLYWYRQTLGQGPEFLTYFQNEAQLEKSRLLSDRFSAERPKGSFSTLEIQRTEQGDSAMYLCASSSTAQTSGWIYEQYFGPGTRLTVT.

J is TRBJ1-1 and V is TRBV20-1; 7 nucleotides line up with TRBD1. The germline V gene has CDR1 DFQATT and CDR2 SNEGSKA (reference sequence). This CDR3 is 13 amino acids long. The CDR3 DNA reads as TGCAGGGGAAGTAATACAGGGGAGACTGAAGCTTTCTTT. Residues: CRGSNTGETEAFF.

The chain recombines TRBV7-6 with TRBJ2-3; D is ambiguous. V lost 5 bases and J 2 bases, leaving 14 bases between the germline ends. The CDR3 is 15 residues long. CDR1 and CDR2 from the germline V gene are SGHVS and FNYEAQ. CDR3 in amino acids: CASSRTDINTDTQYF. CDR3 nucleotides: TGTGCCAGCAGCCGGACCGACATTAACACAGATACGCAGTATTTT.

This chain connects TRBV24-1 to TRBJ2-7, with 10 positions matching TRBD1. The CDR3 has 16 residues. Trimming cost V 9 bases and J 2 bases; bases outside gene matches: 12. Per germline, CDR1 KGHDR and CDR2 SFDVKD. This CDR3 reads CATSIIGTGVPYEQYF. The DNA for the CDR3 is TGTGCCACCTCCATCATAGGGACAGGGGTTCCCTACGAGCAGTACTTC.

The sample holds a few counts of this clonotype. V and J are TRBV20-1 and TRBJ2-7, with D possibly TRBD1 on 6 matching bases. The CDR3 has 14 amino acids. Trimming took off 5 bases at V and 2 bases at J, with 16 bases between the two ends. Germline CDR1 DFQATT, CDR2 SNEGSKA (reference sequence). DNA of the CDR3: TGCAGTGCTCACCCCTCCGGACAGACCTACGAGCAGTACTTC. It is translated as CSAHPSGQTYEQYF.

This chain links TRBV5-1 with TRBJ2-5; D call uncertain. The V end was cut by 0 bases, the J end by 6 bases, with 12 bases between. This CDR3 has 14 residues. Germline V gene data show CDR1 as SGHRS and CDR2 as YFSETQ. The CDR3 DNA reads TGCGCCAGCAGCTTGGTAGGCGGCGGAAAGACCCAGTACTTC. Translated, it gives CASSLVGGGKTQYF.

A word on this clonotype: A much larger clone differs by one base, so this may be a read error. The genes are TRBV5-1 and TRBJ2-1, with D perhaps TRBD1 (5 bases). The germline gives CDR1 SGHRS, CDR2 YFSETQ. The CDR3 spans 13 residues. This CDR3 is CASSLDTNNEQSF. CDR3 nucleotide sequence: TGTGCCAGCAGCCTGGACACAAACAATGAGCAGTCCTTC.

This clonotype was picked up many times. The gene calls are TRBV7-3 and TRBJ2-3, with 11 bases aligning to TRBD2. Losses at the gene ends were 3 bases for V and 4 bases for J; bases not matched to a gene: 6. Germline V gene data show CDR1 as SGHTA and CDR2 as FQGTGA. The CDR3 extends over 16 amino acids. The CDR3 DNA reads as TGTGCCAGCAGCTTTGGGCTAGCGGGAGGTGCAGATACGCAGTATTTT. It encodes CASSFGLAGGADTQYF.

V is TRBV7-3 and J is TRBJ2-5; possible D gene TRBD1, 5 bases. This CDR3 is 13 amino acids long. Germline V gene lookup returns CDR1 SGHTA and CDR2 FQGTGA. CDR3 in DNA: TGTGCGACCTCGATGGGGCCCCAAGAGACCCAGTACTTC. Its translation is CATSMGPQETQYF.

This clonotype has only a few counts. The CDR3 sequence is CASSLRAANTEAFF. DNA for the CDR3: TGTGCCAGCAGCTTAAGAGCAGCGAACACTGAAGCTTTCTTT. The chain combines TRBV7-9 with TRBJ1-1; no clear D. Germline CDR1 reads SEHNR; CDR2 reads FQNEAQ (reference sequence). V lost 2 bases to trimming and J lost 1 base, with 8 bases between them. CDR3 length: 14 residues. Full variable domain (missing parts from reference TRBV7-9 and TRBJ1-1): DTGVSQNPRHKITKRGQNVTFRCDPISEHNRLYWYRQTLGQGPEFLTYFQNEAQLEKSRLLSDRFSAERPKGSFSTLEIQRTEQGDSAMYLCASSLRAANTEAFFGQGTRLTVV.

The chain couples TRBV15 to TRBJ2-5; TRBD1 matches 9 bases. The CDR3 sequence is 16 residues long. The V gene's germline CDR1 is LNHNV and CDR2 YYDKDF (reference sequence). V was clipped by 3 bases and J by 5 bases; unmatched bases: 10. CDR3: CATSSSGTGLGETQYF. The CDR3, as DNA: TGTGCCACCAGCAGCTCCGGGACAGGGCTCGGGGAGACCCAGTACTTC.

This clonotype showed up many times. The rearrangement joins TRBV7-6 to TRBJ2-1; D is undetermined. Germline loops: CDR1 SGHVS, CDR2 FNYEAQ. Trimming stripped 3 bases from V and 0 bases from J, with 9 bases between. The CDR3 has 15 amino acids. In nucleotides, the CDR3 is TGTGCCAGCAGCTTGCGACTTAACTCCTACAATGAGCAGTTCTTC. Translated: CASSLRLNSYNEQFF.

The chain recombines TRBV7-9 with TRBJ2-5; D remains ambiguous. The CDR3 is made up of 12 amino acids. Trimming shortened V by 5 bases and J by 2 bases, and 6 bases separated the two germline ends. Germline V gene sequence: CDR1 SEHNR, CDR2 FQNEAQ (reference sequence). The CDR3 loop reads CASSTYQETQYF. The DNA of the CDR3 is TGTGCCAGCAGCACCTATCAAGAGACCCAGTACTTC.

This clonotype was seen just once. The CDR3 DNA reads as TGTGCCAGCAGCTCAGGACAGGGAGATCGCCCCTACGAGCAGTACTTC. This translates into CASSSGQGDRPYEQYF. The chain employs TRBV7-9 and TRBJ2-7, with 8 bases fitting TRBD1. CDR3 length: 16 residues. V was pared by 4 bases and J by 2 bases, with 10 bases of the junction left unmatched. Germline values: CDR1 SEHNR, CDR2 FQNEAQ (reference sequence).

The rearrangement links TRBV7-2 to TRBJ2-2, with TRBD1 as a possible D gene (6 bases). There are 14 residues in the CDR3. Trimming left V 6 bases short and J 4 bases short, with 12 bases between. Per germline, CDR1 SGHTA and CDR2 FQGNSA. CDR3 in amino acids: CASRADSSTGELFF. The DNA for the CDR3 is TGTGCCAGCAGGGCGGACAGTTCCACCGGGGAGCTGTTTTTT.

CDR3 nucleotide sequence: TGCAGTGCTAGAGATTTCTCGGGAGCCGGCGTCGATGGCTACACCTTC. It translates to CSARDFSGAGVDGYTF. The chain uses TRBV20-1 and TRBJ1-2; D gene ambiguous. CDR1 and CDR2 from the germline V gene are DFQATT and SNEGSKA (reference sequence). The CDR3 covers 16 residues. V lost 0 bases, J lost 6 bases, and 20 bases lay in between.

In this sample, this clonotype turned up once. This chain joins TRBV24-1 and TRBJ2-3; the D gene is possibly TRBD1 (6 bases). The CDR3 has 15 residues. Germline assignment: CDR1 KGHDR and CDR2 SFDVKD. Trimming left V 5 bases short and J 3 bases short, with 14 bases between. The CDR3 DNA reads TGTGCCACCAGTGCACGGGACATGAGGACAGATACGCAGTATTTT. It specifies CATSARDMRTDTQYF.

The table lists this clonotype with many counts. This rearrangement joins TRBV6-1 to TRBJ1-4; D gene uncertain. Germline loops: CDR1 MNHNS, CDR2 SASEGT. The CDR3 extends over 15 amino acids. V lost 1 base and J 3 bases, leaving 9 bases between the germline ends. The CDR3 DNA reads TGTGCCAGCAGTGAAGTCACGGCGCCTAATGAAAAACTGTTTTTT. Protein sequence: CASSEVTAPNEKLFF.

This clonotype was counted between two and nine times. The chain recombines TRBV24-1 with TRBJ1-2; TRBD1 is a possible D gene (6 bases). Germline V lookup: CDR1 KGHDR, CDR2 SFDVKD. The CDR3 has 14 amino acids. V was shortened by 6 bases and J by 8 bases, with 18 bases between the two germline ends. The CDR3 loop is CATSPEDRTAGYTF. CDR3 sequence (DNA): TGTGCCACCAGTCCAGAGGACAGAACAGCAGGCTACACCTTC.

V and J are TRBV5-4 and TRBJ1-6; D is uncertain. Germline CDR1 reads SGHNT; CDR2 reads YYREEE (reference sequence). CDR3 length: 15 amino acids. Trimming left V 3 bases short and J 7 bases short, with 14 bases between. This CDR3 is CASSSGRHSNSPLHF. The CDR3 DNA sequence: TGTGCCAGCAGCTCCGGCAGACACTCGAATTCACCCCTCCACTTT.

The chain couples TRBV19 to TRBJ1-2; no clear D gene. The CDR3 covers 13 residues. The germline gives CDR1 LNHDA, CDR2 SQIVND (reference sequence). Trimming removed 3 bases from V and 2 bases from J, with 7 bases in between. The CDR3 spells CASSIRENYGYTF. The CDR3, as DNA: TGTGCCAGTAGTATCCGGGAAAACTATGGCTACACCTTC. The full variable domain, in which reference TRBV19 and TRBJ1-2 provide the parts outside the CDR3, is DGGITQSPKYLFRKEGQNVTLSCEQNLNHDAMYWYRQDPGQGLRLIYYSQIVNDFQKGDIAEGYSVSREKKESFPLTVTSAQKNPTAFYLCASSIRENYGYTFGSGTRLTVV.

V is TRBV3-1 and J is TRBJ1-2, with D possibly being TRBD1 (6 bases). The CDR3 consists of 14 residues. Trimming removed 5 bases from V and 4 bases from J, with 14 bases in between. CDR1 is LGHDT, CDR2 YNNKEL, per germline (reference sequence). CDR3 region: CASSYRDNLYGYTF. The CDR3 region has the DNA TGTGCCAGCAGCTACCGGGACAATCTCTATGGCTACACCTTC.

V is TRBV10-3 and J is TRBJ2-3; 8 nucleotides agree with TRBD2. V gave up 10 bases and J gave up 2 bases; unmatched junction bases: 8. The CDR3 is 14 amino acids. CDR1 ENHRY and CDR2 SYGVKD come from the germline V gene. The CDR3 nucleotides are TGTGCCACCTCTGGCGGGAGGCTCACAGATACGCAGTATTTT. Translated, it gives CATSGGRLTDTQYF.